This T cell receptor beta chain originates from a study of cytomegalovirus exposure and HLA in healthy donors. The study ran its PCR with 60 Vbeta and 13 Jbeta primers. Assay used: immunoSEQ multiplex PCR; TCRdb lists only in-frame clones, some missing. The sample contains 120,000 or so clones, approximately 77% of which appear only once. The V gene's germline CDR1 is SNHLY and CDR2 FYNNEI. V shed 4 bases, J shed 3 bases, and the junction held 8 bases outside the gene matches. This CDR3 spans 17 amino acids. The chain has TRBV2 and TRBJ2-1; 11 nucleotides align to TRBD2. This TCR was recovered from a man aged 18 to 29 in good health and CMV-seronegative. Sequences were obtained from PBMCs. The CDR3 nucleotides are TGTGCCAGCAGTGGATCCCTAGCGGGGGGAAACTACAATGAGCAGTTCTTC. This sequence encodes CASSGSLAGGNYNEQFF.